This TCR beta chain emerged from a study of cytomegalovirus exposure and HLA in healthy donors. Details on this clone: Its antigen is currently unknown.

The PCR was carried out with 60 Vbeta primers and 13 Jbeta primers. Clones were sequenced by immunoSEQ multiplex PCR, and TCRdb holds only the in-frame ones, with some missing. Among around 170,000 clones, around three quarters were seen once, and the ten largest hold 2.5%. Germline CDR1 and CDR2: LNHNV and YYDKDF (reference sequence). V lost 3 bases to trimming and J lost 4 bases, with 15 bases between them. This CDR3 comprises 15 residues. Broader study findings: One cluster of highly shared sequence variants probably arose as a sequencing artifact.

The sequence was obtained from a woman in her 30s in good health and CMV-seropositive. The V and J genes are TRBV15 and TRBJ1-2; no reliable D call. Material: PBMCs. The CDR3 spells CATSRRGALPYGYTF. CDR3 nucleotide sequence: TGTGCCACCAGCAGGCGAGGAGCTCTCCCCTATGGCTACACCTTC.